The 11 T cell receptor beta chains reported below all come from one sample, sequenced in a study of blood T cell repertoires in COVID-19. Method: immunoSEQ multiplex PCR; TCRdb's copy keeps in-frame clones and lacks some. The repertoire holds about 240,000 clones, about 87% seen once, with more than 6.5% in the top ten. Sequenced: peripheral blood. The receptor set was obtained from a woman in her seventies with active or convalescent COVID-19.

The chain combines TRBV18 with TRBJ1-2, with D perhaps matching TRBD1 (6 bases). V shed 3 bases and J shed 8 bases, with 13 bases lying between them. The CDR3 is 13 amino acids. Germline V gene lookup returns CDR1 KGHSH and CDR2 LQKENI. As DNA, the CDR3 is TGTGCCAGCTCACCGGCCAGGGGATACGGCTACACCTTC. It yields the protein CASSPARGYGYTF.

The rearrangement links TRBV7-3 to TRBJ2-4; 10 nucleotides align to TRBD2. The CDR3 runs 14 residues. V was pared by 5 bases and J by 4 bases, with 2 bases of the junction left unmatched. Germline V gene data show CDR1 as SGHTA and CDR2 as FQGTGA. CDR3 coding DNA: TGTGCCAGCAGCCCAGCGGGGGGGAAAAACATTCAGTACTTC. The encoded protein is CASSPAGGKNIQYF.

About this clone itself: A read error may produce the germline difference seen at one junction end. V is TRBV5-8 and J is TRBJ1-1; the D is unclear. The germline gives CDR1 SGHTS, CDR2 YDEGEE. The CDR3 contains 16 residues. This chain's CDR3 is CASGLILTDSTFEAFF. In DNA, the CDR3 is TGTGCCAGCGGCTTGATTCTGACGGACTCTACTTTTGAAGCTTTCTTT.

The CDR3 is CASSFQGQNTEAFF. The DNA for the CDR3 is TGTGCCAGCAGTTTCCAGGGGCAGAACACTGAAGCTTTCTTT. The chain carries TRBV27 and TRBJ1-1; possibly TRBD1 for D (6 bases). The CDR3 is 14 residues long. Looked up from germline, CDR1 is MNHEY and CDR2 is SMNVEV (reference sequence). Trimming left V 3 bases short and J 1 base short, with 9 bases between.

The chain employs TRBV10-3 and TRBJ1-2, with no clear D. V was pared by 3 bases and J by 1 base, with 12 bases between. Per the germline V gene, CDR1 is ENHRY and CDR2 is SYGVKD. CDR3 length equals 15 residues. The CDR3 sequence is CAISDALQINYGYTF. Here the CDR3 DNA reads TGTGCCATCAGTGACGCCCTACAGATTAACTATGGCTACACCTTC.

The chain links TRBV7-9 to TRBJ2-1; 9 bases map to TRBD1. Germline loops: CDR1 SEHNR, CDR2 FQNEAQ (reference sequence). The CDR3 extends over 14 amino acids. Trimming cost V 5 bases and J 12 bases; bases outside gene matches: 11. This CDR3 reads CASSPQGANFGQFF. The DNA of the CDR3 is TGTGCCAGCAGCCCACAGGGGGCTAATTTCGGGCAGTTCTTC.

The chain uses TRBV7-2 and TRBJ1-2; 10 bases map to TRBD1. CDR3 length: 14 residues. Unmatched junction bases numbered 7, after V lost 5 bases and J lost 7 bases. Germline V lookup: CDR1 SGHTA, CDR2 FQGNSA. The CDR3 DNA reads TGTGCCAGCAGCCCCGGGACAGGGGAGTCTGGCTACACCTTC. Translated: CASSPGTGESGYTF. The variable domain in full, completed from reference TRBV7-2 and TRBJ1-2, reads GAGVSQSPSNKVTEKGKDVELRCDPISGHTALYWYRQSLGQGLEFLIYFQGNSAPDKSGLPSDRFSAERTGGSVSTLTIQRTQQEDSAVYLCASSPGTGESGYTFGSGTRLTVV.

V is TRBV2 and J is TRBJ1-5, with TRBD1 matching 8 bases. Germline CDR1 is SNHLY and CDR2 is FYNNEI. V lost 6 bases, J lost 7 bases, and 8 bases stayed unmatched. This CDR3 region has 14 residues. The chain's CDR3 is CASSIQGENQPQHF. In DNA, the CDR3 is TGTGCCAGCAGCATACAGGGGGAGAACCAGCCCCAGCATTTT.

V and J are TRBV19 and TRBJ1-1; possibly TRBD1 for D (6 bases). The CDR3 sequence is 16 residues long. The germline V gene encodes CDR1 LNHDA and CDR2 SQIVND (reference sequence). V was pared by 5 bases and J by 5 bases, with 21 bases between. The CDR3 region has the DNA TGTGCCAGTAGTGCGAACAGGGTGGGGAGAAGGACTGAAGCTTTCTTT. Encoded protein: CASSANRVGRRTEAFF.

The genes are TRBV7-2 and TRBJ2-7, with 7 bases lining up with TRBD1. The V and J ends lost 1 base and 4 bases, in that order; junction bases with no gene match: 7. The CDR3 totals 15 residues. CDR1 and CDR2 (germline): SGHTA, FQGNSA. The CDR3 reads CASSLVGTEKYEQYF. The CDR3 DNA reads TGTGCCAGCAGCTTAGTTGGGACAGAAAAGTACGAGCAGTACTTC.

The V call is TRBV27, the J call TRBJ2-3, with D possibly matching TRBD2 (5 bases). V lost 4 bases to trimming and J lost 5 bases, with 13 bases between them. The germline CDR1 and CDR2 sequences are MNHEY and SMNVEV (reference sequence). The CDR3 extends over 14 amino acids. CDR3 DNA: TGTGCCAGCAGTTACAGTAGTGCGGGAGATACGCAGTATTTT. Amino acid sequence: CASSYSSAGDTQYF.